Following are 3 T cell receptor beta chains from one sample sequenced in a study of monozygotic twins with inflammatory bowel disease. TCRdb reprocessed the 5' RACE reads and reports one entry per CDR3 protein, with no DNA. The sample totals about 420,000 distinct CDR3 sequences. Sequenced material: blood. The receptors here all came from a human donor with ulcerative colitis or Crohn's disease, or a healthy co-twin of an affected twin (not recorded which).

The chain combines TRBV7-3 with TRBJ2-5; without DNA, the TCRdb call of TRBD1 cannot be checked. This CDR3 region has 13 residues. Germline V gene lookup returns CDR1 SGHTA and CDR2 FQGTGA. CDR3 sequence: CASSPGLGETQYF.

J is TRBJ1-1 and V is TRBV29-1; TCRdb outputs TRBD1, but without DNA this stays unchecked. The CDR3 runs to 13 residues. The germline CDR1 and CDR2 sequences are SQVTM and ANQGSEA. This CDR3 is CSGRGHGNTEAFF.

The rearrangement links TRBV5-1 to TRBJ2-2; TCRdb designates TRBD1, a call that cannot be tested without DNA. CDR3 length: 15 amino acids. Germline CDR1 reads SGHRS; CDR2 reads YFSETQ. CDR3: CASSGTVGSTGELFF.